This TCR beta chain was sequenced in a study of T cell responses to AZD1222 COVID-19 vaccine. Study results and limitations: Seropositive at baseline were only 5 to 7 AZD1222 recipients.

Trimming took off 1 base at V and 0 bases at J, with 3 bases between the two ends. This CDR3 region has 13 residues. The germline gives CDR1 SEHNR, CDR2 FQNEAQ (reference sequence). Clones were sequenced by immunoSEQ multiplex PCR, and TCRdb holds only the in-frame ones, with some missing. The table lists roughly 150,000 clones, 88% of them singletons. On this clone itself: The antigen remains undetermined.

The chain joins TRBV7-9 to TRBJ1-2, with D uncertain. The sequence came from an adult who received the AZD1222 COVID-19 vaccine. The sequencing used peripheral blood, collected 28 days after the second AZD1222 dose. The CDR3 spells CASSLDPNYGYTF. The DNA of the CDR3 is TGTGCCAGCAGCTTAGACCCTAACTATGGCTACACCTTC.